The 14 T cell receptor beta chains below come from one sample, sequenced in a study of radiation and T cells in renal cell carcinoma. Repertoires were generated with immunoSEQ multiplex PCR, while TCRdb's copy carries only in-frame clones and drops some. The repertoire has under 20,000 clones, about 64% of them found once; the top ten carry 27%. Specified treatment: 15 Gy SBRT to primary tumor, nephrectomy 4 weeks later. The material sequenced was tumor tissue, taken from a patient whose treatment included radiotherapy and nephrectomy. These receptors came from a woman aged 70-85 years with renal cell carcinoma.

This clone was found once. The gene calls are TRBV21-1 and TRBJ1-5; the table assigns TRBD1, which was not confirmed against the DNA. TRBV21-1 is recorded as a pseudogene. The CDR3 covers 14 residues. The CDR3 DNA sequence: TGTGCCAGCAGCAGAAAACAGGGTCATCAGCCCCAGCATTTT. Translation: CASSRKQGHQPQHF.

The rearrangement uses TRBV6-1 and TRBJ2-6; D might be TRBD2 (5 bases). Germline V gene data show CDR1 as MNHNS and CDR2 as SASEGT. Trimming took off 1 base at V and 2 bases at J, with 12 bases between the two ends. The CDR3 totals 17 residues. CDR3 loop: CASSEVVGGPGANVLTF. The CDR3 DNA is TGTGCCAGCAGTGAAGTAGTGGGCGGGCCTGGGGCCAACGTCCTGACTTTC.

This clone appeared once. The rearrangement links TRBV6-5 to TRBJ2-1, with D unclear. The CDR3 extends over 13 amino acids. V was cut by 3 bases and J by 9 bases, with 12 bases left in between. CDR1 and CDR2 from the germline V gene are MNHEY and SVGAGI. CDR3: CASSYSGEGEQFF. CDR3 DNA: TGTGCCAGCAGTTATAGTGGGGAAGGTGAGCAGTTCTTC.

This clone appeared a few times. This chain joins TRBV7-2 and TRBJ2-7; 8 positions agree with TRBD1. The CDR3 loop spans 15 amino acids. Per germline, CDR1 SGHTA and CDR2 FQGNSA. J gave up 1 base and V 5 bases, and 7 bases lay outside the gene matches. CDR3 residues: CASSRGTGRSYEQYF. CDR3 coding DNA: TGTGCCAGCAGCCGAGGGACAGGCCGTTCCTACGAGCAGTACTTC.

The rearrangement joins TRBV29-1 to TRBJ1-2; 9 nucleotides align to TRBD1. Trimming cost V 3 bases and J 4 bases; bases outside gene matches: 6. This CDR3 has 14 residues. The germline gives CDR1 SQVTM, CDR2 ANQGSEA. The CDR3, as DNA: TGCAGCGTTGAGGAGGACAGGGGAATCTATGGCTACACCTTC. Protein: CSVEEDRGIYGYTF.

In nucleotides, the CDR3 is TGCAGCGTTGAAGATCTTCGGGCAGGGGGGACCTATGGCTACACCTTC. This encodes CSVEDLRAGGTYGYTF. V is TRBV29-1 and J is TRBJ1-2; TRBD1 matches 7 bases. Germline lookup yields CDR1 SQVTM and CDR2 ANQGSEA. Trimming cost V 0 bases and J 4 bases; bases outside gene matches: 11. The CDR3 consists of 16 residues.

The CDR3 sequence is CASSGSAGRLPLSSTDTQYF. For the CDR3, the DNA is TGCGCCAGCAGTGGGTCGGCGGGACGCCTCCCCCTCTCTAGCACAGATACGCAGTATTTT. V gene TRBV5-1 combines with J gene TRBJ2-3; possibly TRBD2 for D (6 bases). CDR1 and CDR2 from the germline V gene are SGHRS and YFSETQ. The CDR3 is made up of 20 amino acids. Trimming cost V 5 bases and J 0 bases, with 28 bases left between them. Together with reference TRBV5-1 and TRBJ2-3, the CDR3 gives the full variable domain: KAGVTQTPRYLIKTRGQQVTLSCSPISGHRSVSWYQQTPGQGLQFLFEYFSETQRNKGNFPGRFSGRQFSNSRSEMNVSTLELGDSALYLCASSGSAGRLPLSSTDTQYFGPGTRLTVL.

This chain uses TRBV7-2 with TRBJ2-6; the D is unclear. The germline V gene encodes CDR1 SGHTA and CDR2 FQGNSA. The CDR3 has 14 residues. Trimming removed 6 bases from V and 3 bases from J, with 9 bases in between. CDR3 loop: CASRGLFGANVLTF. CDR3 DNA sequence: TGTGCCAGCAGGGGCCTTTTTGGGGCCAACGTCCTGACTTTC.

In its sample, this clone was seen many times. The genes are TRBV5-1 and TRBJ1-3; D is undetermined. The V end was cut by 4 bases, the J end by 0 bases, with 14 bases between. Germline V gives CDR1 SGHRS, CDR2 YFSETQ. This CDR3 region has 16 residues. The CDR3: CASSPDGSYSGNTIYF. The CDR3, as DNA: TGCGCCAGCAGCCCTGACGGTTCCTACTCTGGAAACACCATATATTTT. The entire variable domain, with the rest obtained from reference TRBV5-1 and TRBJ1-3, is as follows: KAGVTQTPRYLIKTRGQQVTLSCSPISGHRSVSWYQQTPGQGLQFLFEYFSETQRNKGNFPGRFSGRQFSNSRSEMNVSTLELGDSALYLCASSPDGSYSGNTIYFGEGSWLTVV.

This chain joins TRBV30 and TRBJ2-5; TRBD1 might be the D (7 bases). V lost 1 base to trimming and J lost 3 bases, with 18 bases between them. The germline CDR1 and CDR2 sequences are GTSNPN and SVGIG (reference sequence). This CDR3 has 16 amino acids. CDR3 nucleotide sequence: TGTGCCTGGAGTGCAGGGGGAAGAGGAGGGGAAGAGACCCAGTACTTC. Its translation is CAWSAGGRGGEETQYF.

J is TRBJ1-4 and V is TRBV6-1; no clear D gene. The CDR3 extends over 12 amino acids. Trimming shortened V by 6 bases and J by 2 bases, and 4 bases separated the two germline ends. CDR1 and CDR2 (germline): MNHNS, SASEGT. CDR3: CASRRTNEKLFF. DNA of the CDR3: TGTGCCAGCAGACGGACTAATGAAAAACTGTTTTTT.

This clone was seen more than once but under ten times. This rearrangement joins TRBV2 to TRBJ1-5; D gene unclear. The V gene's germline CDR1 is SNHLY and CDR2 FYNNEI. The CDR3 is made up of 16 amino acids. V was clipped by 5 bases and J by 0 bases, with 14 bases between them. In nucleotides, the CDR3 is TGTGCCAGCAGTTTCTCTCTCACGGGTAGCAATCAGCCCCAGCATTTT. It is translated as CASSFSLTGSNQPQHF.

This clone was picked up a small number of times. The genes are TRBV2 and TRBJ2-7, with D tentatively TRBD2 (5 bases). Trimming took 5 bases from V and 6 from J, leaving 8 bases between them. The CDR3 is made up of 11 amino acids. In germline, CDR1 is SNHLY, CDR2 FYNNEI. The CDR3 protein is CASSKGLEQYF. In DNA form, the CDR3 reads TGTGCCAGCAGTAAAGGACTCGAGCAGTACTTC.

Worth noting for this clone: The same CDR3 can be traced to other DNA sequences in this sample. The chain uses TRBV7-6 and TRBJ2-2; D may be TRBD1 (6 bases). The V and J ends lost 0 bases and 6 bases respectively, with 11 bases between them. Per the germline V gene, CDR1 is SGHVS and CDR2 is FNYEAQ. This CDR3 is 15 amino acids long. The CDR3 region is CASSLAGGEAGELFF. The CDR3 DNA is TGTGCCAGCAGCTTAGCAGGGGGAGAGGCCGGGGAGCTGTTTTTT.